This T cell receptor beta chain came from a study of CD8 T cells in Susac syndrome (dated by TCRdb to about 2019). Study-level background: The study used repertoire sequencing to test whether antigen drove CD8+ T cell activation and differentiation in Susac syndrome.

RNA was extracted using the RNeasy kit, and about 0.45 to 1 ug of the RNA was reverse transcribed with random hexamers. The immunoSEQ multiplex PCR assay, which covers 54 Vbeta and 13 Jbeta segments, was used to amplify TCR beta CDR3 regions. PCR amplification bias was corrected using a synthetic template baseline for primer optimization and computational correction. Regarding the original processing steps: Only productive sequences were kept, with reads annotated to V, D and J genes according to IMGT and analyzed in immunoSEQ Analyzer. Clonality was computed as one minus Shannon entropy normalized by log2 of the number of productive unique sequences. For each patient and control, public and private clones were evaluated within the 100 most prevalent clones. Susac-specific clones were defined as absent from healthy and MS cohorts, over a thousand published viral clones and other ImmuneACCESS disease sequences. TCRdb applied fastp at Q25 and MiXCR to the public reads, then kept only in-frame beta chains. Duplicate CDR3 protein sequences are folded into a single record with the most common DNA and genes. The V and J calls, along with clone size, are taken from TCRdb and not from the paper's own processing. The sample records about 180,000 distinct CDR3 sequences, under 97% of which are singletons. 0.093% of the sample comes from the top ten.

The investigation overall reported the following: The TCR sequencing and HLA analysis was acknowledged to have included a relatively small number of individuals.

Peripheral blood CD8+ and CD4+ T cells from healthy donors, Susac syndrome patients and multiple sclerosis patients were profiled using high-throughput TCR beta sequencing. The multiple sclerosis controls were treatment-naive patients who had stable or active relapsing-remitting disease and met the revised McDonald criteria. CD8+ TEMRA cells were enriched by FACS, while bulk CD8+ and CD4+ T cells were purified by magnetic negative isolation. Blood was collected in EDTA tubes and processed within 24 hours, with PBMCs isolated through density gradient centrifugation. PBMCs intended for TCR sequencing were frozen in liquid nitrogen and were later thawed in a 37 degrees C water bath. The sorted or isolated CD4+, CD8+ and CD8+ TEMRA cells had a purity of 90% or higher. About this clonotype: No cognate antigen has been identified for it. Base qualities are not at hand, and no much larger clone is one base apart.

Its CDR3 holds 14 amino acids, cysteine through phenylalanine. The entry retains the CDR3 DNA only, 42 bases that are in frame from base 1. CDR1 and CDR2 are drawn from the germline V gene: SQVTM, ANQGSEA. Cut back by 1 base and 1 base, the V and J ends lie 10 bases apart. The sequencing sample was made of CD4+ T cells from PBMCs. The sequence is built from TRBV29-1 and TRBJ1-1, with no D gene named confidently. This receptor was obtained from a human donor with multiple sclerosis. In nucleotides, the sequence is TGCAGCGTTGAAGCCAGACTCTCGAACACTGAAGCTTTCTTT. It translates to CSVEARLSNTEAFF.